This TCR beta chain was documented in a study of molecular identifiers for immune sequencing clone quantification. TCRdb reanalysed the PCR reads using MiXCR and keeps one entry per CDR3 protein. The sample has about half a million distinct CDR3 sequences, roughly a fifth seen once. The V gene's germline CDR1 is MNHNS and CDR2 SASEGT. Trimming pared 7 bases from V and 7 bases from J, leaving 16 bases between. The CDR3 has 13 residues. This clonotype appeared a few times. V gene TRBV6-1 combines with J gene TRBJ1-1; D is unclear. Sequencing was done on a sample of naive CD8+ T cells from blood, with Jurkat cell RNA spiked in. Subset of the sample: FACS-sorted CD8+CD4-CCR7+CD45RA+ naive T cells. The source of this sequence is a human donor in good health. Some libraries in this study had Jurkat cell RNA spiked in. For the CDR3, the DNA is TGTGCCAGCACCCCGGGAAGCCATGGTGAAGCTTTCTTT. Protein: CASTPGSHGEAFF.